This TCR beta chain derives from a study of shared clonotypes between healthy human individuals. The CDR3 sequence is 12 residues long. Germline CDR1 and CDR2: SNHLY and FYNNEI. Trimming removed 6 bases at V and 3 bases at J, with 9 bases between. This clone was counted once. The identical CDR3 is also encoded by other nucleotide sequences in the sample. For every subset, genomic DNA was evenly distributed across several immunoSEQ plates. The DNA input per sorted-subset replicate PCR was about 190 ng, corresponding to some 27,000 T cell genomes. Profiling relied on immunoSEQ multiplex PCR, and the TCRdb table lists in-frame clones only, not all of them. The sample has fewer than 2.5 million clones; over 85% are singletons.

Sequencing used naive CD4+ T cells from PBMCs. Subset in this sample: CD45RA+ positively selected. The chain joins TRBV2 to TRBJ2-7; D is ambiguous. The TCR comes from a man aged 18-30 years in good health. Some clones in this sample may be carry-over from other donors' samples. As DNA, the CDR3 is TGTGCCAGCAGCGGCTTGAGCTACGAGCAGTACTTC. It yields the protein CASSGLSYEQYF.